These 23 T cell receptor beta chains were all obtained from the same sample, sequenced in a study of T-cell memory formation after mild COVID-19. TCRdb re-derived calls from the 5' RACE reads in MiXCR, one entry per CDR3 protein. This table holds about 420,000 distinct CDR3 sequences, 20% to 30% found once. Material for sequencing was PBMCs or a T cell subset sorted from them (not recorded which). These receptors were obtained from an adult woman who had mild COVID-19 (a few samples of this study predate the infection). Cell type and time point are not known.

This chain links TRBV7-8 with TRBJ1-1; D possibly corresponds to TRBD1 (6 bases). V was shortened by 5 bases and J by 2 bases, with 18 bases between the two germline ends. Germline CDR1 reads SGHVS; CDR2 reads FQNEAQ. This CDR3 has 16 amino acids. CDR3 DNA sequence: TGTGCCAGCAGCCCCAGGACAGAGCGGATAAACACTGAAGCTTTCTTT. This codes for CASSPRTERINTEAFF. Supplemented by reference TRBV7-8 and TRBJ1-1, the full variable domain reads GAGVSQSPRYKVAKRGQDVALRCDPISGHVSLFWYQQALGQGPEFLTYFQNEAQLDKSGLPSDRFFAERPEGSVSTLKIQRTQQEDSAVYLCASSPRTERINTEAFFGQGTRLTVV.

The chain recombines TRBV15 with TRBJ2-3, with a tentative D call TRBD2 (5 bases). Germline CDR1 and CDR2: LNHNV and YYDKDF (reference sequence). The CDR3 length is 13 residues. Trimming cost V 6 bases and J 5 bases, with 12 bases left between them. The CDR3 reads CATRAVAKDTQYF. In DNA form, the CDR3 reads TGTGCCACCAGAGCGGTAGCGAAAGATACGCAGTATTTT.

The rearrangement joins TRBV4-3 to TRBJ2-7, with 7 bases aligning to TRBD2. Per germline, CDR1 LGHNA and CDR2 YSLEER. This CDR3 contains 16 residues. Germline trimming cut 0 bases from V and 3 bases from J; bases unmatched to any gene: 8. The CDR3 nucleotides read TGCGCCAGCAGCCAAGATTTAAGCGGGAACGGCTACGAGCAGTACTTC. As protein: CASSQDLSGNGYEQYF.

CDR3 sequence reads: CSVRISGTVGHNEQFF. In nucleotides, the CDR3 is TGCAGCGTTCGGATCAGCGGGACCGTGGGCCACAATGAGCAGTTCTTC. The gene calls are TRBV29-1 and TRBJ2-1, with 7 bases matching TRBD2. The V segment lost 5 bases and the J segment 5 bases; nucleotides outside the gene matches: 15. The CDR3 is 16 residues long. The germline gives CDR1 SQVTM, CDR2 ANQGSEA.

The chain uses TRBV24-1 and TRBJ2-3, with D hard to call. This CDR3 comprises 16 residues. CDR1 KGHDR and CDR2 SFDVKD come from the germline V gene. V was clipped by 5 bases and J by 1 base, with 15 bases between them. The CDR3 sequence: CATSGSVVFGTDTQYF. The CDR3 DNA reads TGTGCCACCAGTGGATCGGTGGTCTTTGGCACAGATACGCAGTATTTT.

This clonotype was seen a few times. The chain recombines TRBV7-2 with TRBJ2-7; D gene uncertain. CDR3 length: 11 residues. In germline, CDR1 is SGHTA, CDR2 FQGNSA. V was pared by 3 bases and J by 7 bases, with 7 bases between. CDR3 region: CASSFRSEQYF. For the CDR3, the DNA is TGTGCCAGCAGCTTCCGGTCGGAGCAGTACTTC.

The sample holds a few counts of this clonotype. The chain has TRBV20-1 and TRBJ2-3, with D possibly being TRBD2 (6 bases). The length of the CDR3 is 16 residues. CDR1 is DFQATT and CDR2 is SNEGSKA in the germline V gene (reference sequence). V was clipped by 0 bases and J by 0 bases, with 13 bases between them. CDR3 nucleotides: TGCAGTGCTAGAGATCCCCGGGGGACTAGCACAGATACGCAGTATTTT. Translated: CSARDPRGTSTDTQYF.

The chain recombines TRBV12-3 or TRBV12-4 with TRBJ2-7; possible D gene TRBD2, 6 bases. The CDR3 is 14 residues long. V was cut by 7 bases and J by 3 bases, with 16 bases left in between. CDR3 in amino acids: CASTVYGTYYEQYF. The DNA for the CDR3 is TGTGCCAGCACAGTTTATGGGACTTACTACGAGCAGTACTTC.

The chain is built from TRBV9 and TRBJ2-1; 8 bases align to TRBD2. J lost 1 base, V lost 3 bases, and 6 bases had no gene match. The CDR3 has 16 residues. The germline CDR1 and CDR2 sequences are SGDLS and YYNGEE. The CDR3 DNA follows: TGTGCCAGCAGCGGAGGAGCGGGAGTATCCTACAATGAGCAGTTCTTC. This gives the protein CASSGGAGVSYNEQFF. The entire variable domain, with the rest obtained from reference TRBV9 and TRBJ2-1, is as follows: DSGVTQTPKHLITATGQRVTLRCSPRSGDLSVYWYQQSLDQGLQFLIQYYNGEERAKGNILERFSAQQFPDLHSELNLSSLELGDSALYFCASSGGAGVSYNEQFFGPGTRLTVL.

The rearrangement links TRBV12-3 or TRBV12-4 to TRBJ2-7; 9 nucleotides line up with TRBD1. The ends lost 10 bases at V and 6 bases at J; junction bases unmatched: 10. The CDR3 is 13 residues long. For the CDR3, the DNA is TGTGCCATACAACAGGGGGCCGGGGGCGAGCAGTACTTC. Translating it yields CAIQQGAGGEQYF.

This clonotype has just a few counts. The V call is TRBV5-4, the J call TRBJ2-2; TRBD2 might be the D (6 bases). The CDR3 spans 15 residues. V gave up 2 bases and J gave up 5 bases, with 13 bases separating them. Germline values: CDR1 SGHNT, CDR2 YYREEE (reference sequence). The CDR3 bases are TGTGCCAGCAGCTTTGAAACAGGAGGGACCGGGGAGCTGTTTTTT. Its protein is CASSFETGGTGELFF.

This clonotype showed up many times. The chain combines TRBV12-3 or TRBV12-4 with TRBJ2-3; D perhaps matches TRBD2 (7 bases). The V and J ends lost 4 bases and 5 bases respectively, with 22 bases between them. CDR3 length: 17 residues. The CDR3 DNA is TGTGCCAGCAGTTCATCGGGGGGAACTGGAGGGGGAGATACGCAGTATTTT. It translates to CASSSSGGTGGGDTQYF.

This clonotype has just a few counts. The J gene is TRBJ1-2, the V gene TRBV5-1; D not resolved. Germline V gene sequence: CDR1 SGHRS, CDR2 YFSETQ. Trimming took off 1 base at V and 4 bases at J, with 14 bases between the two ends. The length of the CDR3 is 15 residues. The CDR3 spells CASSLSDFNPYGYTF. The CDR3, as DNA: TGCGCCAGCAGCTTGAGCGATTTCAATCCCTATGGCTACACCTTC.

The J gene is TRBJ1-1, the V gene TRBV6-4; D gene ambiguous. Deletions cut 4 bases from V and 0 bases from J, with 6 bases between. Germline assignment: CDR1 MRHNA and CDR2 SNTAGT. This CDR3 region has 13 residues. CDR3 coding DNA: TGTGCCAGCAGTGCCATGGTGAACACTGAAGCTTTCTTT. Amino acids: CASSAMVNTEAFF.

This clonotype was found many times. The CDR3 DNA is TGTGCCAGCAGCCGGGACAGGGGGAGGGACGAGCAGTACTTC. It encodes CASSRDRGRDEQYF. The chain recombines TRBV11-2 with TRBJ2-7, with 11 bases that match TRBD1. The V and J ends lost 5 bases and 5 bases, in that order; junction bases with no gene match: 5. The CDR3 has 14 residues. Germline V gene data show CDR1 as SGHAT and CDR2 as FQNNGV.

The chain recombines TRBV15 with TRBJ2-7; D not certain. V lost 0 bases, J lost 4 bases, and 1 base lay in between. Germline loops: CDR1 LNHNV, CDR2 YYDKDF (reference sequence). The CDR3 has 11 amino acids. CDR3 DNA sequence: TGTGCCACCAGCAGAGAATACGAGCAGTACTTC. Residues: CATSREYEQYF.

This clonotype was recorded only once. This chain uses TRBV25-1 with TRBJ1-1; TRBD1 might be the D (5 bases). Between the trimmed V and J ends, which lost 0 bases and 1 base, there was a span of 15 bases. The CDR3 totals 17 residues. The V gene's germline CDR1 is MGHDK and CDR2 SYGVNS. The CDR3 DNA reads TGTGCCAGCAGTGAATATGGGGCGGGGATCGAGAACACTGAAGCTTTCTTT. This gives the protein CASSEYGAGIENTEAFF.

This sequence joins TRBV6-5 and TRBJ1-2; a weak D match, TRBD1 (5 bases). The CDR3 length is 14 residues. Germline lookup yields CDR1 MNHEY and CDR2 SVGAGI. With 6 bases removed from V and 4 bases from J, the gap between germline ends came to 15 bases. The CDR3 sequence: CASSLAGISYGYTF. CDR3 bases: TGTGCCAGCAGCCTAGCAGGGATTAGCTATGGCTACACCTTC.

This clonotype occurred a few times. The V call is TRBV5-1, the J call TRBJ1-1; weak D call: TRBD1 (5 bases). CDR3 length: 14 amino acids. The V end lost 5 bases, the J end lost 1 base, and 12 bases lay between the germline ends. Germline CDR1 SGHRS, CDR2 YFSETQ. Written as DNA, the CDR3 is TGCGCCAGCAGGCTTGCCGGGACGAACACTGAAGCTTTCTTT. Amino acids: CASRLAGTNTEAFF.

The chain has TRBV24-1 and TRBJ2-5; 7 nucleotides align to TRBD2. V gave up 4 bases and J gave up 5 bases; unmatched junction bases: 3. The CDR3 covers 13 residues. Germline V gives CDR1 KGHDR, CDR2 SFDVKD. The chain's CDR3 is CATSELAWETQYF. CDR3 coding DNA: TGTGCCACCAGTGAACTAGCGTGGGAGACCCAGTACTTC.

On this clonotype: Germline is not matched at one junction end, which may reflect a read error. J is TRBJ2-3 and V is TRBV29-1; 8 bases are shared with TRBD2. Germline CDR1 SQVTM, CDR2 ANQGSEA. This CDR3 is built from 16 residues. Here the CDR3 reads CSDEDRTSPEGDTQYF. Here the CDR3 DNA reads TGCAGCGATGAAGATCGGACTAGCCCTGAAGGAGATACGCAGTATTTT.

This rearrangement joins TRBV27 to TRBJ2-7, with TRBD2 identical over 11 bases. V lost 8 bases and J lost 5; bases outside the gene matches: 5. This CDR3 region has 13 residues. Germline values: CDR1 MNHEY, CDR2 SMNVEV (reference sequence). As DNA, the CDR3 is TGTGCCAGCCAACTAGCGGGAGATGACGAGCAGTACTTC. Translated: CASQLAGDDEQYF.

The J gene is TRBJ2-3, the V gene TRBV6-1; 13 bases agree with TRBD2. CDR3 size: 16 residues. J was trimmed by 4 bases and V by 4 bases; bases with no gene match: 5. Germline V gene sequence: CDR1 MNHNS, CDR2 SASEGT. For the CDR3, the DNA is TGTGCCAGCAGTGCAACTAGCGGGGGGGCCTCAGATACGCAGTATTTT. Protein product: CASSATSGGASDTQYF.